Included here is one T cell receptor beta chain sequence, with context. Its antigen remains undetermined. No base qualities exist here, and no much larger clone lies one base off it. This specimen comes from a study of OX40 agonist ivuxolimab in advanced cancers. Some background on the complete study: Ivuxolimab was a fully human IgG2 agonistic monoclonal antibody targeting the costimulatory receptor OX40 (CD134). The paper covers the monotherapy dose-escalation part of the phase I ivuxolimab trial, which included N of about 51 patients. Patients were allowed to have had prior anti-PD-1, anti-PD-L1 or anti-CTLA-4 therapy, and approximately 40% of the dose-escalation patients had previously received checkpoint inhibitors. Peripheral TCRbeta sequencing aimed to test whether ivuxolimab altered TCR sequence diversity and caused clonal T-cell expansion. Three dose-escalation patients achieved partial responses, one with hepatocellular carcinoma and two with cutaneous melanoma. In the dose-escalation cohort, approximately 82% of patients were male, and the mean age was roughly 56 years with a range of roughly 23 to 79. Intravenous ivuxolimab was administered to patients every 2 weeks at six dose levels: 0.01, 0.1, 0.3, 1.5, 3 and 10 mg/kg. Among the approximately 50 dose-escalation patients, around 20 had hepatocellular carcinoma, 15 or so melanoma, 9 renal cell carcinoma and 9 head and neck cancer.

Genomic DNA was extracted from sorted cells for sequencing of the TCRbeta CDR3 region. The immunoSEQ Assay was used for sequencing of TCRbeta CDR3 regions. Here the immuneACCESS table is served through TCRdb, limited to in-frame sequences with V and J called. Missing clones are a known gap in these copies; in checked studies unresolved V genes cover under half, and the rest lacks a known reason. Recorded for this sample are 35,000 to 40,000 clones; approximately 86% of them occurred a single time. The ten biggest clones cover about 1.8% of the sample. Here V drops 1 base and J drops 3 bases, and the junction holds 3 bases not matched to any gene. CDR1 and CDR2, per the germline V gene, are SGHRS and YFSETQ. From its cysteine to its phenylalanine, the CDR3 spans 14 amino acids. Only the CDR3 region is kept as DNA, spanning 42 bases read in frame from base 1. Beyond this particular receptor, the publication reports: In the 0.1-3.0 mg/kg groups, partial responders were among the patients with the lowest normalized peripheral clonal expansion, particularly in CD8+ T cells. On average, CD8+ T cells showed more expanded clones than CD4+ T cells after ivuxolimab. Which antigens the clonally expanded peripheral T cells were specific for was not determined. At doses from 0.1 to 3.0 mg/kg, clonal expansion was seen in both CD4+ and CD8+ blood T cells between baseline and week 6. Low levels of normalized T-cell clonal expansion were also seen in some patients who did not respond.

The trial excluded patients who had a history of autoimmune disease or who were on systemic immunosuppression. In every dose cohort, peripheral blood was drawn for TCR sequencing at baseline, cycle 4 day 1, and cycle 7 day 1. Samples were obtained from an open-label, multicenter, first-in-human phase I dose-escalation trial of ivuxolimab. Adults with locally advanced or metastatic head and neck squamous cell, hepatocellular, melanoma or renal cell carcinoma were enrolled in the trial. Before TCR sequencing, CD4+ and CD8+ T cells were separately sorted from peripheral blood. Rearrangement joined TRBV5-1 to TRBJ2-7, with 8 bases matching TRBD1. This sample comprised CD4+ or CD8+ T cells sorted from blood, obtained in a trial of the OX40 agonist ivuxolimab. This TCR derives from an adult with an advanced solid tumor such as melanoma, head and neck, liver or kidney cancer. The CDR3 reads CASSLTGGVYEQYF. The sequenced DNA is TGCGCCAGCAGCTTGACAGGGGGTGTCTACGAGCAGTACTTC.